The rows below give T cell receptor beta chains drawn from one sample of a study of regulatory T cells in long-lasting Graves disease. MiXCR, run by TCRdb on the multiplex PCR reads, gives a single entry per CDR3 protein. The data hold approximately 350,000 distinct CDR3 sequences, with roughly 10% observed a single time. The same specimen was also included in a second study, on T cells in Graves' hyperthyroidism and ophthalmopathy.

The sequenced sample was peripheral blood mononuclear cells (PBMCs), obtained at new diagnosis, from a patient treated with antithyroid drugs. These receptors came from a woman in her late teens or twenties with Graves disease. The CDR3 runs from the conserved cysteine through the conserved F or W. D genes are given only for firm matches. Size is stated for part of the rows, as once, few or many counts, or as a class when the clone is expanded.

length: 11
size: many
D: NA
V: TRBV29-1
J: TRBJ2-7
CDR3: CSAQGSHEQYF
DNA: TGCAGCGCACAGGGAAGCCACGAGCAGTACTTC

length: 17
size: NA
D: TRBD1
V: TRBV7-3
J: TRBJ2-6
CDR3: CASSSGQGADGANVLTF
DNA: TGTGCCAGCAGCTCAGGACAGGGGGCGGACGGGGCCAACGTCCTGACTTTC

length: 18
size: many
D: NA
V: TRBV5-6
J: TRBJ1-3
CDR3: CASSLGLRTGPSGNTIYF
DNA: TGTGCCAGCAGCTTGGGACTTCGCACAGGGCCCTCTGGAAACACCATATATTTT

length: 17
size: NA
D: NA
V: TRBV27
J: TRBJ1-1
CDR3: CASSLGREGGMNTEAFF
DNA: TGTGCCAGCAGTTTGGGCAGGGAAGGGGGTATGAACACTGAAGCTTTCTTT

length: 16
size: NA
D: NA
V: TRBV2
J: TRBJ2-1
CDR3: CASSVTGRRENNEQFF
DNA: TGTGCCAGCAGTGTGACAGGGCGGCGGGAAAACAATGAGCAGTTCTTC

length: 17
size: few
D: NA
V: TRBV4-3
J: TRBJ1-1
CDR3: CASSQDRGALMNTEAFF
DNA: TGCGCCAGCAGCCAAGATAGAGGGGCTCTGATGAACACTGAAGCTTTCTTT

length: 15
size: many
D: TRBD2
V: TRBV7-2
J: TRBJ2-5
CDR3: CASSAGGRVGETQYF
DNA: TGTGCCAGCAGCGCTGGGGGGAGGGTCGGAGAGACCCAGTACTTC

length: 17
size: few
D: NA
V: TRBV7-6
J: TRBJ2-2
CDR3: CASSIPVAETNTGELFF
DNA: TGTGCCAGCAGCATCCCCGTAGCGGAAACGAACACCGGGGAGCTGTTTTTT

length: 14
size: many
D: NA
V: TRBV7-2
J: TRBJ2-2
CDR3: CASSFSRTNGELFF
DNA: TGTGCCAGCAGCTTTTCCCGGACCAACGGGGAGCTGTTTTTT

length: 15
size: many
D: NA
V: TRBV12-3/TRBV12-4
J: TRBJ1-6
CDR3: CASGVYGSYNSPLHF
DNA: TGTGCCAGCGGGGTTTACGGCTCCTATAATTCACCCCTCCACTTT

length: 18
size: NA
D: TRBD2
V: TRBV14
J: TRBJ2-1
CDR3: CASSHSSGALSSYNEQFF
DNA: TGTGCCAGCAGCCACAGTAGCGGGGCCTTAAGCTCCTACAATGAGCAGTTCTTC

length: 14
size: many
D: NA
V: TRBV12-3/TRBV12-4
J: TRBJ1-5
CDR3: CASSFGQGNQPQHF
DNA: TGTGCCAGCAGTTTCGGTCAGGGGAATCAGCCCCAGCATTTT

length: 18
size: NA
D: TRBD1
V: TRBV14
J: TRBJ1-1
CDR3: CASSQAWSRQGSGTEAFF
DNA: TGTGCCAGCAGCCAAGCTTGGTCTAGACAGGGATCGGGCACTGAAGCTTTCTTT

length: 16
size: NA
D: TRBD2
V: TRBV10-3
J: TRBJ2-1
CDR3: CAISDGGAFWNNEQFF
DNA: TGTGCCATCAGTGACGGGGGGGCCTTTTGGAACAATGAGCAGTTCTTC

length: 14
size: NA
D: NA
V: TRBV28
J: TRBJ2-1
CDR3: CASNADNNPNEQFF
DNA: TGTGCCAGCAATGCAGATAACAATCCGAATGAGCAGTTCTTC

length: 15
size: NA
D: NA
V: TRBV4-1
J: TRBJ2-2
CDR3: CASSQDRWYTGELFF
DNA: TGCGCCAGCAGCCAAGATCGTTGGTACACCGGGGAGCTGTTTTTT

length: 14
size: many
D: NA
V: TRBV19
J: TRBJ1-5
CDR3: CASSTLDSNQPQHF
DNA: TGTGCCAGTAGTACTCTGGACAGCAATCAGCCCCAGCATTTT

length: 16
size: many
D: NA
V: TRBV7-8
J: TRBJ2-2
CDR3: CASSFDTYPGSGELFF
DNA: TGTGCCAGCAGCTTCGACACTTACCCCGGGTCCGGGGAGCTGTTTTTT

length: 13
size: many
D: NA
V: TRBV7-9
J: TRBJ2-2
CDR3: CASSLGGTGELFF
DNA: TGTGCCAGCAGCTTAGGGGGTACCGGGGAGCTGTTTTTT

length: 15
size: many
D: NA
V: TRBV12-3/TRBV12-4
J: TRBJ1-2
CDR3: CASSLAGPITWGYTF
DNA: TGTGCCAGCAGTTTAGCGGGCCCTATAACTTGGGGCTACACCTTC

length: 14
size: many
D: NA
V: TRBV7-2
J: TRBJ1-5
CDR3: CASSLGRVTQPQHF
DNA: TGTGCCAGCAGCTTAGGCAGGGTTACTCAGCCCCAGCATTTT

length: 17
size: many
D: NA
V: TRBV7-2
J: TRBJ1-1
CDR3: CASSFTLGEKGRTEAFF
DNA: TGTGCCAGCAGCTTTACTCTTGGGGAAAAGGGGCGGACTGAAGCTTTCTTT

length: 13
size: many
D: NA
V: TRBV27
J: TRBJ1-6
CDR3: CASSWGLLTPLHF
DNA: TGTGCCAGCAGCTGGGGGCTCTTAACACCCCTCCACTTT

length: 11
size: many
D: NA
V: TRBV20-1
J: TRBJ2-1
CDR3: CSATLEGEQFF
DNA: TGCAGTGCTACTCTAGAGGGTGAGCAGTTCTTC

length: 14
size: many
D: TRBD2
V: TRBV5-8
J: TRBJ2-3
CDR3: CASGPSGSTDTQYF
DNA: TGTGCCAGCGGACCTAGCGGAAGCACAGATACGCAGTATTTT

length: 13
size: many
D: NA
V: TRBV12-3/TRBV12-4
J: TRBJ1-2
CDR3: CASSLTVRYGYTF
DNA: TGTGCCAGCAGTTTAACGGTGCGCTATGGCTACACCTTC

length: 18
size: NA
D: TRBD2
V: TRBV6-2/TRBV6-3
J: TRBJ2-1
CDR3: CASSNPGLAVSTPNEQFF
DNA: TGTGCCAGCAGCAATCCGGGACTAGCGGTAAGCACACCCAATGAGCAGTTCTTC

length: 16
size: many
D: NA
V: TRBV10-3
J: TRBJ2-2
CDR3: CAISDSVNTNTGELFF
DNA: TGTGCCATCAGTGACTCGGTAAATACGAACACCGGGGAGCTGTTTTTT

length: 15
size: few
D: NA
V: TRBV7-9
J: TRBJ2-5
CDR3: CASSWGGGLQETQYF
DNA: TGTGCCAGCAGCTGGGGCGGCGGGCTCCAAGAGACCCAGTACTTC

length: 15
size: few
D: NA
V: TRBV5-5
J: TRBJ2-2
CDR3: CASSLLALNTGELFF
DNA: TGTGCCAGCAGCCTCCTGGCTTTGAACACCGGGGAGCTGTTTTTT